Ten or more counts support the clone carrying this T cell receptor (beta chain). Antigen specificity is unknown. The data were taken from a study of CD8 T cells in ankylosing spondylitis. This CDR3 has 13 residues. Germline V gene sequence: CDR1 KGHDR, CDR2 SFDVKD. The V end lost 6 bases, the J end lost 0 bases, and 7 bases lay between the germline ends. Study outcomes and limitations: CD8+ by phenotype, disease-linked clones were relatively rare in peripheral blood. Reportedly, significant enrichment of disease-linked clones occurred in matched ankylosing spondylitis synovial fluid.

A quantitative 5'-RACE method, one with molecular barcodes, was used to make TCR beta libraries. TCRdb re-derived calls from the 5' RACE reads in MiXCR, one entry per CDR3 protein. The table lists about 220,000 distinct CDR3 sequences, over 9.5% of them singletons. The clonotype originates from a male donor with ankylosing spondylitis or in good health (not recorded which). J is TRBJ2-5 and V is TRBV24-1; no definite D call. The material sequenced was blood, either unsorted or a sorted T cell fraction (not recorded which). This CDR3 reads CATSSGYQETQYF. Here the CDR3 DNA reads TGTGCCACCAGTTCGGGTTACCAAGAGACCCAGTACTTC.